These 23 T cell receptor beta chains came from one sample sequenced in a study of T cells after yellow fever vaccination. TCRdb called the 5' RACE reads again in MiXCR, with one record for every CDR3 protein. The sample lists about 250,000 distinct CDR3 sequences; about 3.5% were seen once. Material: PBMCs, obtained 15 days after the yellow fever booster vaccination. These receptors came from a man aged 18-30 years who received the YFV17D yellow fever vaccine.

This clonotype was counted at least ten times. The chain couples TRBV27 to TRBJ1-5; D perhaps matches TRBD1 (6 bases). The CDR3 runs 14 residues. Germline V gene lookup returns CDR1 MNHEY and CDR2 SMNVEV (reference sequence). Trimming pared 8 bases from V and 0 bases from J, leaving 11 bases between. Here the CDR3 reads CASGGQNSNQPQHF. CDR3 coding DNA: TGTGCCAGCGGTGGACAGAATAGCAATCAGCCCCAGCATTTT.

This clonotype was counted many times. The chain carries TRBV28 and TRBJ2-1, with D tentatively TRBD2 (7 bases). Germline CDR1 is MDHEN and CDR2 is SYDVKM. Trimming stripped 4 bases from V and 4 bases from J, with 17 bases between. The CDR3 is 16 amino acids. The CDR3 coding sequence is TGTGCCAGCAGTTCCCTTGAGGGGGAGGGATACAATGAGCAGTTCTTC. It codes for CASSSLEGEGYNEQFF. Together with reference TRBV28 and TRBJ2-1, the CDR3 gives the full variable domain: DVKVTQSSRYLVKRTGEKVFLECVQDMDHENMFWYRQDPGLGLRLIYFSYDVKMKEKGDIPEGYSVSREKKERFSLILESASTNQTSMYLCASSSLEGEGYNEQFFGPGTRLTVL.

This clonotype appeared many times. This chain joins TRBV7-3 and TRBJ2-5; TRBD2 matches at 8 bases. Germline CDR1 is SGHTA and CDR2 is FQGTGA. CDR3 size: 14 residues. V lost 3 bases, J lost 5 bases, and 5 bases stayed unmatched. Here the CDR3 DNA reads TGTGCCAGCAGCTTTCAAGCGGGGGTTGAGACCCAGTACTTC. Its translation: CASSFQAGVETQYF.

The sample holds many counts of this clonotype. The chain is built from TRBV14 and TRBJ2-3, with D maybe TRBD2 (7 bases). CDR3 length: 16 residues. CDR1 and CDR2 from the germline V gene are SGHDN and FVKESK. Between the trimmed V and J ends, which lost 5 bases and 0 bases, there was a span of 15 bases. The CDR3 DNA reads as TGTGCCAGCAGCAGAAGAAGGGGGGGCAGCACAGATACGCAGTATTTT. Amino acid sequence: CASSRRRGGSTDTQYF.

The sample holds many counts of this clonotype. This CDR3 is CASSQDRSNTEAFF. CDR3 bases: TGCGCCAGCAGCCAAGATCGCAGTAACACTGAAGCTTTCTTT. The chain links TRBV4-1 to TRBJ1-1; D not certain. V lost 0 bases and J lost 2, with 7 bases in between. Looked up from germline, CDR1 is MGHRA and CDR2 is YSYEKL. The CDR3 spans 14 residues.

This clonotype occurred many times. CDR3 sequence reads: CASSPTGGGYTF. The CDR3 nucleotides are TGTGCCAGCAGCCCGACAGGAGGTGGCTACACCTTC. The chain combines TRBV6-5 with TRBJ1-2; D is perhaps TRBD1 (6 bases). Germline CDR1 MNHEY, CDR2 SVGAGI. V was pared by 6 bases and J by 7 bases, with 12 bases between. The CDR3 contains 12 residues.

This clonotype appeared many times. The genes are TRBV5-1 and TRBJ2-7; TRBD2 aligns across 10 bases. Germline V lookup: CDR1 SGHRS, CDR2 YFSETQ. The CDR3 runs to 15 residues. J lost 2 bases, V lost 4 bases, and 6 bases had no gene match. The CDR3 bases are TGCGCCAGCAGCCCTAGCGGGGGATCCGCCTACGAGCAGTACTTC. It translates to CASSPSGGSAYEQYF.

This clonotype has at least ten counts. V is TRBV20-1 and J is TRBJ1-6, with D hard to call. CDR1 and CDR2 from the germline V gene are DFQATT and SNEGSKA (reference sequence). V was pared by 3 bases and J by 12 bases, with 15 bases between. The CDR3 consists of 13 residues. CDR3 DNA sequence: TGCAGTGCTAGTAACAGAATATGGGAACCCCTCCACTTT. Its protein is CSASNRIWEPLHF.

The table lists this clonotype with many counts. The chain has TRBV6-5 and TRBJ1-5; TRBD1 matches at 9 bases. From germline, CDR1 is MNHEY and CDR2 SVGAGI. The CDR3 contains 19 residues. Trimming took 5 bases from V and 4 from J; bases not matched to a gene: 18. The CDR3 sequence is CASSVAAGRDRVVNQPQHF. The CDR3 DNA follows: TGTGCCAGCAGTGTTGCCGCGGGAAGGGACAGGGTGGTTAATCAGCCCCAGCATTTT.

The chain joins TRBV5-1 to TRBJ1-1, with TRBD1 matching over 9 bases. The V segment lost 5 bases and the J segment 3 bases; nucleotides outside the gene matches: 5. Germline V lookup: CDR1 SGHRS, CDR2 YFSETQ. The length of the CDR3 is 14 residues. The CDR3: CASRGQGSDTEAFF. The CDR3 region has the DNA TGCGCCAGCAGGGGACAGGGTTCGGACACTGAAGCTTTCTTT.

This clonotype was recorded at least ten times. The rearrangement joins TRBV25-1 to TRBJ1-4; 9 bases line up with TRBD1. Germline trimming cut 2 bases from V and 10 bases from J; bases unmatched to any gene: 2. The CDR3 runs to 13 residues. Looked up from germline, CDR1 is MGHDK and CDR2 is SYGVNS. The CDR3 reads CASSEQDRGKLFF. The CDR3, as DNA: TGTGCCAGCAGTGAACAGGACAGGGGAAAACTGTTTTTT.

Many counts were recorded for this clonotype. The V gene is TRBV20-1, the J gene TRBJ2-1; D is possibly TRBD1 or TRBD2 (6 bases each). Germline CDR1 reads DFQATT; CDR2 reads SNEGSKA (reference sequence). V was cut by 0 bases and J by 2 bases, with 17 bases left in between. The CDR3 has 17 amino acids. CDR3 sequence reads: CSARDVIRGPTYNEQFF. CDR3 bases: TGCAGTGCTAGAGATGTGATTCGGGGGCCGACCTACAATGAGCAGTTCTTC.

This clonotype was counted ten times or more. The V call is TRBV20-1, the J call TRBJ2-1; no reliable D call. The CDR3 sequence is 14 residues long. V lost 4 bases and J lost 0, with 10 bases in between. CDR1 is DFQATT, CDR2 SNEGSKA, per germline (reference sequence). DNA of the CDR3: TGCAGTGCTAACGACCAGAGCTCCTACAATGAGCAGTTCTTC. Its protein is CSANDQSSYNEQFF.

Regarding this clonotype: Since a much larger clone is just one base distant, this may be a read error. The V call is TRBV6-6, the J call TRBJ2-7; D unresolved. The CDR3 length is 13 residues. Germline CDR1 and CDR2: MNHNY and SVGAGI (reference sequence). The CDR3 sequence: CASSYLGSFEQYF. CDR3 DNA: TGTGCCAGCAGTTACTTAGGTTCCTTCGAGCAGTACTTC.

This clonotype appeared many times. The rearrangement links TRBV12-3 or TRBV12-4 to TRBJ1-1; TRBD1 matches at 7 bases. V lost 5 bases and J lost 6; bases outside the gene matches: 15. The CDR3 has 16 residues. The CDR3 loop is CASSTHSAGGLAEAFF. CDR3 nucleotides: TGTGCCAGCAGTACCCATAGTGCAGGGGGATTAGCTGAAGCTTTCTTT.

This clonotype was found many times. The chain links TRBV7-6 to TRBJ1-6, with TRBD1 as a possible D gene (6 bases). Germline assignment: CDR1 SGHVS and CDR2 FNYEAQ. V was shortened by 1 base and J by 8 bases, with 12 bases between the two germline ends. CDR3 size: 15 residues. CDR3 nucleotides: TGTGCCAGCAGCTTAGTCGGAAGGGGGGATTCACCCCTCCACTTT. This encodes CASSLVGRGDSPLHF.

This clonotype has a count of ten or more. V usage is TRBV12-3 or TRBV12-4 and J usage is TRBJ2-7; TRBD2 agrees at 8 bases. Trimming took 3 bases from V and 0 from J; bases not matched to a gene: 4. The CDR3 sequence is 15 residues long. The CDR3 DNA follows: TGTGCCAGCAGTTTCTATGCGGGGGGCTCCTACGAGCAGTACTTC. This translates into CASSFYAGGSYEQYF.

This clonotype was seen many times. The gene calls are TRBV12-3 or TRBV12-4 and TRBJ1-6; the D gene is possibly TRBD1 (6 bases). With 3 bases removed from V and 4 bases from J, the gap between germline ends came to 10 bases. The CDR3 sequence is 15 residues long. CDR3 nucleotides: TGTGCCAGCAGTTTGCGGACAGATTATAATTCACCCCTCCACTTT. Amino acids: CASSLRTDYNSPLHF.

There are many counts of this clonotype. V usage is TRBV5-5 and J usage is TRBJ2-1, with 8 bases matching TRBD1. The CDR3 consists of 15 residues. Trimming cost V 0 bases and J 7 bases; bases outside gene matches: 6. The V gene's germline CDR1 is SGHKS and CDR2 YYEKEE (reference sequence). The DNA of the CDR3 is TGTGCCAGCAGCTTGGGACAGGGGACAAAAAATGAGCAGTTCTTC. This translates into CASSLGQGTKNEQFF.

This clonotype was recorded many times. CDR3 sequence: CASSQDGTSSYNEQFF. CDR3 sequence (DNA): TGCGCCAGCAGCCAAGATGGGACTAGCTCCTACAATGAGCAGTTCTTC. V is TRBV4-1 and J is TRBJ2-1, with TRBD2 matching over 8 bases. V lost 0 bases and J lost 0; bases outside the gene matches: 1. CDR1 is MGHRA, CDR2 YSYEKL, per germline. The CDR3 runs 16 residues.

This clonotype was counted at least ten times. V is TRBV18 and J is TRBJ1-3, with unresolved D. The CDR3 is made up of 15 amino acids. Germline values: CDR1 KGHSH, CDR2 LQKENI. Trimming removed 3 bases from V and 1 base from J, with 10 bases in between. CDR3 region: CASSPSGRSGNTIYF. CDR3 DNA sequence: TGTGCCAGCTCACCCTCGGGAAGGTCTGGAAACACCATATATTTT.

This clonotype showed up many times. J is TRBJ2-2 and V is TRBV5-8, with D possibly being TRBD1 or TRBD2 (5 bases each). Germline V gives CDR1 SGHTS, CDR2 YDEGEE. The CDR3 is made up of 13 amino acids. Trimming shortened V by 1 base and J by 7 bases, and 8 bases separated the two germline ends. Here the CDR3 reads CASSLRDGGELFF. CDR3 in DNA: TGTGCCAGCAGCTTGCGGGACGGCGGGGAGCTGTTTTTT.

The J gene is TRBJ2-7, the V gene TRBV29-1; D is possibly TRBD1 (5 bases). Germline V gene lookup returns CDR1 SQVTM and CDR2 ANQGSEA. V was cut by 4 bases and J by 3 bases, with 10 bases left in between. This CDR3 has 12 amino acids. The CDR3 sequence: CSVVGPFYEQYF. In DNA form, the CDR3 reads TGCAGCGTTGTGGGGCCCTTCTACGAGCAGTACTTC.